These 13 T cell receptor beta chains were sequenced from one sample in a study of Ad26.COV2.S vaccination and SARS-CoV-2 variants. Here immunoSEQ multiplex PCR was the method, and the copy in TCRdb shows in-frame clones only, minus some. The sample holds about 680,000 clones; 89% are singletons and the top ten take about 1.5%. The treatment was: around 19 received Ad26.COV2.S at low or high dose, single or two shots; about 5 received placebo; per-sample allocation not given. Repertoires come from day 63 after the first vaccine or placebo injection. Specimen: peripheral blood, collected in a trial of Ad26.COV2.S vaccine versus placebo. These TCRs come from a person between 18 and 60 years old who received the Ad26.COV2.S COVID-19 vaccine or a placebo.

This clone appeared once. For the CDR3, the DNA is TGTGCCAGCAGCCTAGCGCCTAGCGGGGGAGCAGATACGCAGTATTTT. This translates into CASSLAPSGGADTQYF. The chain uses TRBV7-3 and TRBJ2-3; 10 nucleotides align to TRBD2. Trimming took 5 bases from V and 4 from J; bases not matched to a gene: 9. Germline CDR1 is SGHTA and CDR2 is FQGTGA. The CDR3 is 16 residues long.

This clone turned up a few times. This sequence joins TRBV5-4 and TRBJ2-2; 8 nucleotides match TRBD2. The V gene's germline CDR1 is SGHNT and CDR2 YYREEE (reference sequence). The CDR3 runs 14 residues. The J segment lost 7 bases and the V segment lost 4 bases, leaving 6 bases of the junction unmatched. The chain's CDR3 is CASSKTSEVGELFF. Here the CDR3 DNA reads TGTGCCAGCAGCAAGACTAGCGAGGTCGGGGAGCTGTTTTTT.

Here the CDR3 reads CASSLAPPPDTQYF. The CDR3 DNA reads TGTGCCAGCAGCTTAGCCCCTCCCCCCGATACGCAGTATTTT. The rearrangement joins TRBV7-9 to TRBJ2-3; no clear D. CDR3 length: 14 residues. CDR1 is SEHNR, CDR2 FQNEAQ, per germline (reference sequence). The V end lost 0 bases, the J end lost 6 bases, and 10 bases lay between the germline ends.

The chain recombines TRBV6-4 with TRBJ2-2, with 7 bases matching TRBD1. The germline V gene has CDR1 MRHNA and CDR2 SNTAGT. The CDR3 extends over 14 amino acids. J gave up 1 base and V 6 bases, and 2 bases lay outside the gene matches. Here the CDR3 DNA reads TGTGCCAGCAGAGACAGGGTGAACACCGGGGAGCTGTTTTTT. Protein sequence: CASRDRVNTGELFF.

The chain couples TRBV5-6 to TRBJ2-5, with 8 bases lining up with TRBD1. The J segment lost 5 bases and the V segment lost 3 bases, leaving 3 bases of the junction unmatched. The CDR3 is 13 amino acids. The germline CDR1 and CDR2 sequences are SGHDT and YYEEEE. The DNA for the CDR3 is TGTGCCAGCAGCTGGACAGGGTCGGAGACCCAGTACTTC. Translated, it gives CASSWTGSETQYF.

The genes are TRBV5-1 and TRBJ1-1, with D maybe TRBD1 (6 bases). The length of the CDR3 is 15 residues. Germline CDR1 reads SGHRS; CDR2 reads YFSETQ. The germline V and J ends were trimmed by 0 bases and 3 bases, with 12 bases remaining between them. CDR3 in amino acids: CASSLAPGADTEAFF. The DNA of the CDR3 is TGCGCCAGCAGCTTGGCGCCAGGGGCCGACACTGAAGCTTTCTTT.

The chain couples TRBV5-4 to TRBJ2-1; 9 bases map to TRBD2. In germline, CDR1 is SGHNT, CDR2 YYREEE (reference sequence). CDR3 length equals 17 residues. The junction had 4 bases not matched to a gene; V was cut back by 0 bases and J by 0 bases. The DNA for the CDR3 is TGTGCCAGCAGCTTGGACCTAGCGGGGAGCTCCTACAATGAGCAGTTCTTC. This sequence encodes CASSLDLAGSSYNEQFF. Filled out from reference TRBV5-4 and TRBJ2-1, the complete variable domain reads ETGVTQSPTHLIKTRGQQVTLRCSSQSGHNTVSWYQQALGQGPQFIFQYYREEENGRGNFPPRFSGLQFPNYSSELNVNALELDDSALYLCASSLDLAGSSYNEQFFGPGTRLTVL.

V usage is TRBV23-1 and J usage is TRBJ2-7; D unresolved. TRBV23-1 is noted as an ORF with a role that remains uncertain. This CDR3 is 16 amino acids long. Trimming shortened V by 6 bases and J by 3 bases, and 21 bases separated the two germline ends. The CDR3 here is CASSPCATPRIYEQYF. The CDR3 DNA sequence: TGCGCCAGCAGCCCCTGTGCGACCCCAAGGATCTACGAGCAGTACTTC.

The J gene is TRBJ2-3, the V gene TRBV24-1; 7 bases match TRBD2. Germline values: CDR1 KGHDR, CDR2 SFDVKD. The CDR3 contains 15 residues. Losses at the gene ends were 1 base for V and 1 base for J; bases not matched to a gene: 1. Here the CDR3 DNA reads TGTGCCACCAGTGATTTTACTAGCGGCACAGATACGCAGTATTTT. It yields the protein CATSDFTSGTDTQYF.

The V and J genes are TRBV15 and TRBJ2-7; TRBD1 matches at 10 bases. The CDR3 loop spans 16 amino acids. Germline V gives CDR1 LNHNV, CDR2 YYDKDF (reference sequence). Germline trimming cut 2 bases from V and 5 bases from J; bases unmatched to any gene: 9. This CDR3 reads CATSRTTGQGNDEQYF. CDR3 nucleotide sequence: TGTGCCACCAGCAGAACCACGGGACAGGGGAACGACGAGCAGTACTTC.

The table lists this clone with a few counts. This chain connects TRBV4-1 to TRBJ2-7; TRBD1 matches at 9 bases. The J segment lost 5 bases and the V segment lost 0 bases, leaving 5 bases of the junction unmatched. The CDR3 spans 15 residues. Germline assignment: CDR1 MGHRA and CDR2 YSYEKL. CDR3 amino acids: CASSQDWTGENEQYF. DNA of the CDR3: TGCGCCAGCAGCCAAGATTGGACAGGGGAGAACGAGCAGTACTTC.

In this sample, this clone turned up once. V gene TRBV10-2 combines with J gene TRBJ2-7, with D possibly called TRBD1 or TRBD2 (5 bases each). The ends were cut back, 6 bases at V and 5 bases at J, with 14 bases in the middle. The germline CDR1 and CDR2 sequences are WSHSY and SAAADI. CDR3 length: 13 residues. CDR3 bases: TGCGCCAGCAGACGGGACGATGGCCACGAGCAGTACTTC. Residues: CASRRDDGHEQYF.

This clone is a singleton in its sample. DNA for the CDR3: TGTGCCCCCAGTGAGCCCGACCGGGACAGGGGGCTCAAGACCGGGGAGCTGTTTTTT. It is translated as CAPSEPDRDRGLKTGELFF. The chain carries TRBV6-4 and TRBJ2-2; 12 nucleotides line up with TRBD1. Germline CDR1 MRHNA, CDR2 SNTAGT. The CDR3 spans 19 residues. V gave up 11 bases and J gave up 5 bases; unmatched junction bases: 21.